This record covers a single T cell receptor beta chain. The source of the sample is a study of graft-versus-host responses after intestinal transplantation. Tissue processing of the graft released intraepithelial and lamina propria lymphocytes from it. V lost 3 bases, J lost 2 bases, and 12 bases lay in between. Germline V gene data show CDR1 as KGHSY and CDR2 as FQNENV. The CDR3 runs to 15 residues. Clones were read by immunoSEQ multiplex PCR, and TCRdb kept only the in-frame ones, dropping some. Seen here are around 30,000 clones, about three quarters observed once, and the top ten hold around 3.3%.

This specimen was ileum tissue, taken 98 days after intestinal transplantation. The V call is TRBV16, the J call TRBJ2-3; the D is unclear. The origin of this receptor is a human patient who received an intestinal transplant, so some T cells may come from the graft donor. The CDR3: CASSHGTTLTDTQYF. The CDR3 region has the DNA TGTGCCAGCAGCCACGGCACGACCCTCACAGATACGCAGTATTTT.